This T cell receptor beta chain was captured in a study of shared clonotypes between healthy human individuals. Ten immunoSEQ deep assay plates served to sequence unsorted PBMC DNA. Repertoires were generated with immunoSEQ multiplex PCR, while TCRdb's copy carries only in-frame clones and drops some. The table includes 450,000 to 500,000 clones, about 85% detected once. Study-level findings and limits: Only blood was sampled; tissue repertoires likely differ.

The donors, healthy adults who were HIV-negative, had experienced no recent acute infections or vaccinations. The CDR3 runs 15 residues. Remarks on this clone: Its matching antigen is unknown.

Specimen: PBMCs. The source of this sequence is a woman aged 40 to 55 in good health. Some clones in this sample may be carry-over from other donors' samples. The J gene is TRBJ1-2, the V gene TRBV21-1; no DNA check was done on the table's D call, TRBD1. TRBV21-1 is a recognized pseudogene. CDR3 in DNA: TGTGCCAGCAGCAAACGGCAGGGGGCGAAATATGGCTACACCTTC. Its translation: CASSKRQGAKYGYTF.